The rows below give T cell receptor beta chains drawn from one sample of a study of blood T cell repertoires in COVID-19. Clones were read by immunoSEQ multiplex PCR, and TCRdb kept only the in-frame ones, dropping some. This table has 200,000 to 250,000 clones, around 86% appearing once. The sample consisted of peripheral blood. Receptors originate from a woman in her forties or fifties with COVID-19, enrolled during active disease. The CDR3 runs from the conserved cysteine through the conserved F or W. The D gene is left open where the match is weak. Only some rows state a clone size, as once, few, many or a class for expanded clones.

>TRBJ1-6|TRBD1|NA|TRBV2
CASRWTGYNSPLHF
TGTGCCAGCAGATGGACAGGTTATAATTCACCCCTCCACTTT
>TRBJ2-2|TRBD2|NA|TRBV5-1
CASSLASSGGAFPGELFF
TGCGCCAGCAGCTTGGCCTCTAGCGGGGGGGCTTTCCCCGGGGAGCTGTTTTTT
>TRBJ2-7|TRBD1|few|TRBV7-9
CASSPLGGQGYEQYF
TGTGCCAGCAGCCCCCTAGGCGGACAGGGTTACGAGCAGTACTTC
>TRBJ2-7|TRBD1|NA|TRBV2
CARRDEGQGSYEQYF
TGTGCCAGGAGGGATGAGGGACAGGGATCCTACGAGCAGTACTTC
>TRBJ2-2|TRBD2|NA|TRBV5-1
CASSRRLAGGLPPTGELFF
TGCGCCAGCAGCCGAAGACTAGCGGGGGGACTACCCCCCACCGGGGAGCTGTTTTTT
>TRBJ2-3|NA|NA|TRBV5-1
CASSLEDSSTGDTQYF
TGCGCCAGCAGCTTGGAGGACTCGTCGACCGGGGATACGCAGTATTTT
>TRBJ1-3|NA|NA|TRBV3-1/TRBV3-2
CASSRAGGAGNTIYF
TGTGCCAGCAGCCGTGCGGGGGGGGCTGGAAACACCATATATTTT
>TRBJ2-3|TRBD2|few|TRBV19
CASSIGGSGGAGGGDTQYF
TGTGCCAGTAGTATAGGTGGTAGCGGGGGGGCCGGCGGTGGAGATACGCAGTATTTT
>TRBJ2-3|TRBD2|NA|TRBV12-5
CASALRGGPDTQYF
TGTGCTAGTGCCCTTCGGGGGGGCCCAGATACGCAGTATTTT
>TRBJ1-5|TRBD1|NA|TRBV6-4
CASSEGQVPIRGGQPQHF
TGTGCCAGCAGTGAGGGACAGGTCCCAATTAGAGGTGGTCAGCCCCAGCATTTT
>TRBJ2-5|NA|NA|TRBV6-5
CASRERGLETQYF
TGTGCCAGCCGAGAACGGGGTTTGGAGACCCAGTACTTC
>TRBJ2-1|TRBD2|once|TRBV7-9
CASSPRTSGVNEQFF
TGTGCCAGCAGCCCGCGGACTAGCGGGGTCAATGAGCAGTTCTTC
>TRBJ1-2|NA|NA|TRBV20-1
CSAEDRGYTF
TGCAGTGCAGAAGACAGGGGCTACACCTTC
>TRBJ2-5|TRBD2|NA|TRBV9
CASSGTLAGGQETQYF
TGTGCCAGCAGCGGTACACTAGCGGGGGGACAAGAGACCCAGTACTTC
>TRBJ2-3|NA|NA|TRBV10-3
CAISPDSSTDTQYF
TGTGCCATCAGTCCCGACAGTAGCACAGATACGCAGTATTTT
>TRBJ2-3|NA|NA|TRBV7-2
CASSFSLTDTQYF
TGTGCCAGCAGCTTCTCCCTCACAGATACGCAGTATTTT
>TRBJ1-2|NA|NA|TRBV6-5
CASSYSRQAANYGYTF
TGTGCCAGCAGTTACTCACGGCAGGCCGCTAACTATGGCTACACCTTC
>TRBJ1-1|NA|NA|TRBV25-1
CASSGQARGEAFF
TGTGCCAGCAGTGGACAGGCTCGGGGTGAAGCTTTCTTT
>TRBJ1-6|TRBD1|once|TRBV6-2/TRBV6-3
CASSRETLDRGINSPLHF
TGTGCCAGCAGCAGAGAAACCCTTGACAGGGGAATTAATTCACCCCTCCACTTT
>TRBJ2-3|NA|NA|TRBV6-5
CASSYSGPISDTQYF
TGTGCCAGCAGTTACAGCGGACCCATTTCAGATACGCAGTATTTT
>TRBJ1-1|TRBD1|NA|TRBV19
CASNTGTGAAEAFF
TGTGCCAGTAATACCGGGACAGGCGCTGCTGAAGCTTTCTTT
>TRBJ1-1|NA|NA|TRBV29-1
CSVGVMNTEAFF
TGCAGCGTTGGAGTGATGAACACTGAAGCTTTCTTT
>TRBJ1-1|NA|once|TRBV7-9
CASSFKTGGDTEAFF
TGTGCCAGCAGCTTTAAGACCGGGGGAGACACTGAAGCTTTCTTT
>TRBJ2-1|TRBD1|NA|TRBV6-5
CASEGTGGGNEQFF
TGTGCCAGCGAGGGGACAGGGGGGGGTAATGAGCAGTTCTTC
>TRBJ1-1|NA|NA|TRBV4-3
CASSQDREGRGTEAFF
TGCGCCAGCAGCCAAGATAGGGAGGGAAGGGGAACTGAAGCTTTCTTT
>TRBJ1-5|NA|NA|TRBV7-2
CASSLAGGGNQPQHF
TGTGCCAGCAGCTTAGCAGGGGGGGGCAATCAGCCCCAGCATTTT
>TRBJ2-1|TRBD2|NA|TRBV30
CAWSGGANNEQFF
TGTGCCTGGAGCGGGGGGGCCAACAATGAGCAGTTCTTC
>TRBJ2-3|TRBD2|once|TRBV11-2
CASSSRGFSTDTQYF
TGTGCCAGCAGCTCGCGGGGGTTTAGCACAGATACGCAGTATTTT